This T cell receptor (beta chain) is drawn from a study of OX40 agonist ivuxolimab in advanced cancers. Study overall: People in dose escalation had one of these cancers: hepatocellular carcinoma, melanoma, renal cell or head and neck cancer. In three patients, partial responses were observed, one with hepatocellular carcinoma and two with cutaneous melanoma.

Repertoires were generated with immunoSEQ multiplex PCR, while TCRdb's copy carries only in-frame clones and drops some. The sample lists approximately 52,000 clones, around 88% occurring once. On this clone: Its antigen is unknown.

CDR1 SGHNT and CDR2 YENEEA come from the germline V gene. The CDR3 length is 14 residues. V lost 4 bases to trimming and J lost 2 bases, with 11 bases between them. Findings and limits, study-wide: Doses of 0.1 to 3.0 mg/kg were accompanied by clonal expansion of CD4+ and CD8+ blood T cells by week 6.

The chain uses TRBV11-3 and TRBJ2-5; D assignment may be TRBD1 or TRBD2 (5 bases each). The sequencing used CD4+ or CD8+ T cells sorted from blood, collected in a trial of the OX40 agonist ivuxolimab. The receptor's source is an adult with an advanced solid tumor such as melanoma, head and neck, liver or kidney cancer. CDR3 coding DNA: TGTGCCAGCAGCTCCCGGGACGGGCAAGAGACCCAGTACTTC. Amino acids: CASSSRDGQETQYF.